Listed here are 30 T cell receptor beta chains from one sample, sequenced in a study of beta chain features in type 1 diabetes. What was sequenced were expressed TCRB transcripts, since all of the isolated RNA had been reverse transcribed. The assay was immunoSEQ multiplex PCR, and TCRdb's table has in-frame clones only and misses some. The repertoire holds 300,000 to 450,000 clones, with 10% to 15% as singletons. Sequenced material: naive CD4+ T cells from blood. The receptors come from a young man in good health.

The J gene is TRBJ1-4, the V gene TRBV6-5, with a tentative D call TRBD1 (5 bases). V gave up 6 bases and J gave up 4 bases, with 15 bases separating them. Germline CDR1 MNHEY, CDR2 SVGAGI. This CDR3 is 15 amino acids long. CDR3 DNA sequence: TGTGCCAGCAGGTATAGCGGGACCCATAATGAAAAACTGTTTTTT. Translated: CASRYSGTHNEKLFF.

This chain uses TRBV5-1 with TRBJ2-2; D possibly corresponds to TRBD2 (6 bases). The length of the CDR3 is 14 residues. CDR1 and CDR2 from the germline V gene are SGHRS and YFSETQ. The V and J ends lost 2 bases and 4 bases respectively, with 9 bases between them. The CDR3 DNA sequence: TGCGCCAGCAGCTTTGACGGGGGCACCGGGGAGCTGTTTTTT. Protein: CASSFDGGTGELFF.

The V gene is TRBV11-2, the J gene TRBJ2-5, with 11 nucleotides matching TRBD2. This CDR3 contains 17 residues. Germline V lookup: CDR1 SGHAT, CDR2 FQNNGV. V shed 7 bases, J shed 5 bases, and the junction held 15 bases outside the gene matches. The CDR3 here is CASTSRLAGLSGETQYF. CDR3 in DNA: TGTGCCAGCACCAGCCGACTAGCGGGACTCTCGGGGGAGACCCAGTACTTC.

Details on this clone: An end of the junction does not agree with germline; a read error may underlie this. V gene TRBV5-1 combines with J gene TRBJ2-2, with TRBD1 as a possible D gene (6 bases). The CDR3 totals 12 residues. Looked up from germline, CDR1 is SGHRS and CDR2 is YFSETQ. In DNA, the CDR3 is TGCGCCAGCAACAGGGACACCAGGGAGCTGTTTTTT. Protein: CASNRDTRELFF.

This clone was observed a handful of times. This chain uses TRBV2 with TRBJ2-1; 14 nucleotides line up with TRBD2. CDR3 length equals 15 residues. CDR1 SNHLY and CDR2 FYNNEI come from the germline V gene. The V segment lost 6 bases and the J segment 6 bases; nucleotides outside the gene matches: 4. The CDR3 DNA sequence: TGTGCCAGCAGCCAGGGGACTAGCGGGAGCAATGAGCAGTTCTTC. It translates to CASSQGTSGSNEQFF.

This clone was seen more than once but under ten times. The chain employs TRBV6-5 and TRBJ2-1; D might be TRBD2 (5 bases). The CDR3 runs 12 residues. CDR1 and CDR2 (germline): MNHEY, SVGAGI. Trimming shortened V by 5 bases and J by 10 bases, and 12 bases separated the two germline ends. DNA for the CDR3: TGTGCCAGCAGTCAAACCCGACTAGAGCAGTTCTTC. This encodes CASSQTRLEQFF.

The chain joins TRBV23-1 to TRBJ2-7, with 10 bases matching TRBD1. TRBV23-1 is noted as an ORF with a role that remains uncertain. The CDR3 contains 15 residues. After removal of 4 bases from V and 3 bases from J, the junction contained 6 bases not matched to a gene. This CDR3 is CASSPGTGDLYEQYF. The CDR3 coding sequence is TGCGCCAGCAGTCCCGGGACAGGGGACCTCTACGAGCAGTACTTC.

This clone was counted between two and nine times. The chain employs TRBV28 and TRBJ2-5; 8 positions agree with TRBD1. V was clipped by 6 bases and J by 0 bases; unmatched bases: 9. CDR3 length equals 16 residues. Germline V gene lookup returns CDR1 MDHEN and CDR2 SYDVKM. The CDR3, as DNA: TGTGCCAGCAGAATTTGGAGGACAGGGTACCAAGAGACCCAGTACTTC. Translation gives CASRIWRTGYQETQYF. Based on the CDR3 plus reference TRBV28 and TRBJ2-5, the full variable domain is DVKVTQSSRYLVKRTGEKVFLECVQDMDHENMFWYRQDPGLGLRLIYFSYDVKMKEKGDIPEGYSVSREKKERFSLILESASTNQTSMYLCASRIWRTGYQETQYFGPGTRLLVL.

This clone was seen more than once but under ten times. The chain couples TRBV7-9 to TRBJ2-3; TRBD2 might be the D (5 bases). From germline, CDR1 is SEHNR and CDR2 FQNEAQ (reference sequence). The CDR3 extends over 14 amino acids. Trimming took off 2 bases at V and 2 bases at J, with 8 bases between the two ends. CDR3 residues: CASSLTGNTDTQYF. DNA of the CDR3: TGTGCCAGCAGCTTAACGGGAAACACAGATACGCAGTATTTT.

This clone was seen only a few times. Here the CDR3 DNA reads TGTGCCAGCAGTTTACTGGGGGCTGAGACCCAGTACTTC. It specifies CASSLLGAETQYF. The chain uses TRBV27 and TRBJ2-5; possible D gene TRBD1, 6 bases. V was cut by 2 bases and J by 5 bases, with 9 bases left in between. Germline loops: CDR1 MNHEY, CDR2 SMNVEV (reference sequence). The CDR3 has 13 residues.

This clone was observed a handful of times. The chain combines TRBV7-9 with TRBJ2-1, with 7 bases that match TRBD2. The germline gives CDR1 SEHNR, CDR2 FQNEAQ (reference sequence). Trimming took 5 bases from V and 1 from J; bases not matched to a gene: 8. The CDR3 is made up of 16 amino acids. The DNA of the CDR3 is TGTGCCAGCAGCCGGACCGGGACTAATTCCTACAATGAGCAGTTCTTC. As protein: CASSRTGTNSYNEQFF.

This sequence joins TRBV5-4 and TRBJ2-1; D gene ambiguous. The CDR3 has 15 residues. V lost 5 bases and J lost 0, with 12 bases in between. CDR1 is SGHNT and CDR2 is YYREEE in the germline V gene (reference sequence). CDR3 residues: CASSRDRSSYNEQFF. CDR3 nucleotides: TGTGCCAGCAGTCGCGATAGGAGCTCCTACAATGAGCAGTTCTTC.

This clone has more than one count but fewer than ten. The V and J genes are TRBV27 and TRBJ2-7, with 8 nucleotides matching TRBD2. After removal of 7 bases from V and 2 bases from J, the junction contained 10 bases not matched to a gene. Germline CDR1 and CDR2: MNHEY and SMNVEV (reference sequence). The CDR3 runs 15 residues. The CDR3 coding sequence is TGTGCCAGCAACCGACGGGGGGGCATAACCTACGAGCAGTACTTC. Translation gives CASNRRGGITYEQYF.

This clone was observed a handful of times. The V and J genes are TRBV6-1 and TRBJ2-3, with a tentative D call TRBD2 (6 bases). Germline V lookup: CDR1 MNHNS, CDR2 SASEGT. The CDR3 sequence is 15 residues long. V lost 6 bases, J lost 1 base, and 14 bases lay in between. CDR3 in DNA: TGTGCCAGCAGCTATCCCGGGGGTCGCACAGATACGCAGTATTTT. The encoded protein is CASSYPGGRTDTQYF.

The CDR3 DNA reads TGTGCCAGCGGACAGTCTCGCTCTGGGGCCAACGTCCTGACTTTC. Protein product: CASGQSRSGANVLTF. The V and J genes are TRBV10-3 and TRBJ2-6, with a tentative D call TRBD1 (6 bases). The CDR3 has 15 residues. The germline V and J ends were trimmed by 10 bases and 0 bases, with 13 bases remaining between them. CDR1 is ENHRY, CDR2 SYGVKD, per germline.

This clone was observed a handful of times. The chain is built from TRBV29-1 and TRBJ2-7; 7 positions match TRBD2. CDR1 and CDR2 (germline): SQVTM, ANQGSEA. The CDR3 sequence is 14 residues long. V lost 5 bases, J lost 3 bases, and 10 bases stayed unmatched. The CDR3 region has the DNA TGCAGCGTTAAAATATTCGGGGGGTTCTACGAGCAGTACTTC. As protein: CSVKIFGGFYEQYF.

The chain employs TRBV15 and TRBJ1-6, with 8 nucleotides matching TRBD1. J lost 4 bases, V lost 3 bases, and 5 bases had no gene match. The CDR3 is made up of 16 amino acids. Germline assignment: CDR1 LNHNV and CDR2 YYDKDF (reference sequence). This chain's CDR3 is CATSRVDRVYNSPLHF. DNA for the CDR3: TGTGCCACCAGCAGGGTGGACAGGGTGTATAATTCACCCCTCCACTTT.

This chain joins TRBV5-4 and TRBJ1-6; D not resolved. The germline V and J ends were trimmed by 3 bases and 8 bases, with 12 bases remaining between them. Germline values: CDR1 SGHNT, CDR2 YYREEE (reference sequence). CDR3 length: 14 residues. The CDR3 loop is CASSSQTDYSPLHF. The CDR3 nucleotides read TGTGCCAGCAGCTCTCAGACGGACTATTCACCCCTCCACTTT. The full variable domain, its missing parts supplied by reference TRBV5-4 and TRBJ1-6, is ETGVTQSPTHLIKTRGQQVTLRCSSQSGHNTVSWYQQALGQGPQFIFQYYREEENGRGNFPPRFSGLQFPNYSSELNVNALELDDSALYLCASSSQTDYSPLHFGNGTRLTVT.

The chain employs TRBV7-9 and TRBJ1-3; 7 bases line up with TRBD1. The CDR3 has 14 amino acids. Losses at the gene ends were 5 bases for V and 5 bases for J; bases not matched to a gene: 6. The germline V gene encodes CDR1 SEHNR and CDR2 FQNEAQ (reference sequence). This chain's CDR3 is CASSGDRARNTIYF. In DNA, the CDR3 is TGTGCCAGCAGCGGAGACAGGGCAAGAAACACCATATATTTT.

This CDR3 is CASSLGQGTYSNQPQHF. As DNA, the CDR3 is TGTGCCAGCAGCCTGGGACAGGGAACATATAGCAATCAGCCCCAGCATTTT. The chain recombines TRBV5-6 with TRBJ1-5; TRBD1 agrees at 9 bases. The V gene's germline CDR1 is SGHDT and CDR2 YYEEEE. V lost 4 bases to trimming and J lost 0 bases; unmatched junction nucleotides: 8. This CDR3 is 17 amino acids long. Full variable domain (outside the CDR3, taken from reference TRBV5-6 and TRBJ1-5): DAGVTQSPTHLIKTRGQQVTLRCSPKSGHDTVSWYQQALGQGPQFIFQYYEEEERQRGNFPDRFSGHQFPNYSSELNVNALLLGDSALYLCASSLGQGTYSNQPQHFGDGTRLSIL.

This clone was counted between two and nine times. This chain joins TRBV7-2 and TRBJ1-2, with no clear D. CDR1 and CDR2 (germline): SGHTA, FQGNSA. This CDR3 spans 17 amino acids. Trimming removed 0 bases from V and 8 bases from J, with 22 bases in between. The CDR3 DNA follows: TGTGCCAGCAGCTTAGCGACTACTCAACTAGGAATGCGGGGCTACACCTTC. This sequence encodes CASSLATTQLGMRGYTF.

The V gene is TRBV7-9, the J gene TRBJ2-7, with 7 positions matching TRBD1. Germline loops: CDR1 SEHNR, CDR2 FQNEAQ (reference sequence). The ends lost 1 base at V and 5 bases at J; junction bases unmatched: 8. CDR3 length: 15 residues. CDR3 sequence: CASSLVGQGVNEQYF. The CDR3 DNA reads as TGTGCCAGCAGCTTAGTCGGGCAGGGGGTCAACGAGCAGTACTTC.

CDR3 loop: CASSLSTGSTDTQYF. The CDR3 DNA reads TGTGCCAGCAGTTTATCGACAGGGAGCACAGATACGCAGTATTTT. The chain joins TRBV27 to TRBJ2-3; TRBD1 matches 7 bases. The CDR3 is 15 residues long. CDR1 and CDR2 (germline): MNHEY, SMNVEV (reference sequence). J was trimmed by 0 bases and V by 0 bases; bases with no gene match: 0.

In this sample, this clone turned up a few times. This rearrangement joins TRBV30 to TRBJ2-3; TRBD2 matches 11 bases. J gave up 5 bases and V 0 bases, and 1 base lay outside the gene matches. The CDR3 extends over 14 amino acids. Looked up from germline, CDR1 is GTSNPN and CDR2 is SVGIG (reference sequence). Written as DNA, the CDR3 is TGTGCCTGGAGTGTACTAGCGGGAGTAGATACGCAGTATTTT. Residues: CAWSVLAGVDTQYF.

The V and J genes are TRBV29-1 and TRBJ2-1, with D unclear. The CDR3 covers 10 residues. Per germline, CDR1 SQVTM and CDR2 ANQGSEA. Trimming shortened V by 4 bases and J by 7 bases, and 5 bases separated the two germline ends. Here the CDR3 DNA reads TGCAGCGTTGTCCTTAATGAGCAGTTCTTC. It encodes CSVVLNEQFF.

This clone was recorded a few times. The rearrangement uses TRBV2 and TRBJ1-5; D may be TRBD1 (5 bases). V gave up 4 bases and J gave up 2 bases, with 9 bases separating them. Germline V gene lookup returns CDR1 SNHLY and CDR2 FYNNEI. The CDR3 totals 14 residues. The chain's CDR3 is CASSVQGGNQPQHF. DNA of the CDR3: TGTGCCAGCAGTGTCCAGGGTGGCAATCAGCCCCAGCATTTT.

This rearrangement joins TRBV11-1 to TRBJ2-7; D not resolved. This CDR3 has 11 amino acids. The V end lost 3 bases, the J end lost 6 bases, and 6 bases lay between the germline ends. Per germline, CDR1 SGHAT and CDR2 FQDESV (reference sequence). The CDR3 spells CASSFGVEQYF. In DNA form, the CDR3 reads TGTGCCAGCAGCTTCGGAGTCGAGCAGTACTTC. The full variable domain, with the rest looked up from reference TRBV11-1 and TRBJ2-7, is EAEVAQSPRYKITEKSQAVAFWCDPISGHATLYWYRQILGQGPELLVQFQDESVVDDSQLPKDRFSAERLKGVDSTLKIQPAELGDSAMYLCASSFGVEQYFGPGTRLTVT.

This clone was recorded a few times. The chain carries TRBV15 and TRBJ2-4; 8 nucleotides agree with TRBD1. This CDR3 is built from 15 residues. The V segment lost 1 base and the J segment 9 bases; nucleotides outside the gene matches: 8. Per germline, CDR1 LNHNV and CDR2 YYDKDF (reference sequence). The CDR3 sequence is CATSRATGEASIQYF. DNA of the CDR3: TGTGCCACCAGCAGAGCGACAGGGGAAGCGAGCATTCAGTACTTC.

This chain links TRBV6-5 with TRBJ1-5, with a possible D match to TRBD1 (5 bases). This CDR3 has 12 residues. Trimming removed 5 bases at V and 6 bases at J, with 8 bases between. In germline, CDR1 is MNHEY, CDR2 SVGAGI. CDR3 sequence (DNA): TGTGCCAGCAGTAACCAGGGTCAGCCCCAGCATTTT. It translates to CASSNQGQPQHF.

The rearrangement joins TRBV27 to TRBJ2-6, with D possibly TRBD1 on 6 matching bases. The CDR3 sequence is 17 residues long. Germline CDR1 reads MNHEY; CDR2 reads SMNVEV (reference sequence). V was cut by 7 bases and J by 1 base, with 17 bases left in between. CDR3 loop: CASKRGQVPSGANVLTF. Written as DNA, the CDR3 is TGTGCCAGCAAACGGGGACAAGTTCCTTCTGGGGCCAACGTCCTGACTTTC.